The present TCR beta chain was sequenced within a study of blood T cells in healthy people across ages. Concerning this clonotype itself: Antigen specificity is unknown.

A second roughly 6 to 12 cycle PCR used barcoded and J-beta primers. TCRdb used MiXCR to reprocess the 5' RACE reads, holding one entry per CDR3 protein. Of just under 750,000 distinct CDR3 sequences in the sample, 20% to 25% are singletons; the top ten hold less than 25%. General study points: Unsorted PBMC input precluded a conclusive naive versus antigen-experienced comparison.

This clonotype was sampled from a man between 65 and 79 years old in good health. The sample comprised blood.

CDR3 bases: TGTGCCAGCACCGCGGACACTGAAGCTTTCTTT. It specifies CASTADTEAFF. The chain couples TRBV6-6 to TRBJ1-1; unclear D gene. Germline values: CDR1 MNHNY, CDR2 SVGAGI (reference sequence). This CDR3 has 11 amino acids. Trimming removed 7 bases from V and 3 bases from J, with 6 bases in between.